The 19 T cell receptor beta chains below were found in one sample sequenced in a study of T cell responses to AZD1222 COVID-19 vaccine. Sequenced by immunoSEQ multiplex PCR; TCRdb stores in-frame clones only, minus some. The repertoire holds approximately 120,000 clones, with about 90% as singletons. Sequences were derived from peripheral blood, sampled on day 0 of AZD1222 vaccination. Receptor source: an adult in good health.

This clone was recorded a few times. This chain connects TRBV9 to TRBJ2-1; D uncertain. Trimming removed 4 bases at V and 0 bases at J, with 11 bases between. Germline CDR1 reads SGDLS; CDR2 reads YYNGEE. The CDR3 spans 15 residues. The CDR3 region is CASSKQGSSYNEQFF. Written as DNA, the CDR3 is TGTGCCAGCAGCAAGCAAGGAAGCTCCTACAATGAGCAGTTCTTC.

The chain is built from TRBV4-3 and TRBJ1-2; D unclear. V was shortened by 0 bases and J by 4 bases, with 12 bases between the two germline ends. This CDR3 contains 15 residues. CDR1 is LGHNA and CDR2 is YSLEER in the germline V gene. The CDR3 nucleotides are TGCGCCAGCAGCCAAGAGCCTGGACTGCCCTATGGCTACACCTTC. Residues: CASSQEPGLPYGYTF.

The chain couples TRBV29-1 to TRBJ2-7; perhaps TRBD2 as D (7 bases). The length of the CDR3 is 16 residues. The germline CDR1 and CDR2 sequences are SQVTM and ANQGSEA. V lost 6 bases and J 0 bases, leaving 21 bases between the germline ends. The CDR3 bases are TGCAGCGTCGACACGCGGGGGCATTCTAGCTCCTACGAGCAGTACTTC. It translates to CSVDTRGHSSSYEQYF.

J is TRBJ2-3 and V is TRBV4-2; 8 positions agree with TRBD2. V was pared by 2 bases and J by 5 bases, with 9 bases of the junction left unmatched. The CDR3 length is 16 residues. The V gene's germline CDR1 is LGHNA and CDR2 YNFKEQ. Here the CDR3 DNA reads TGTGCCAGCAGCCAACTTGACGGGGGGGTAGGAGATACGCAGTATTTT. It encodes CASSQLDGGVGDTQYF.

J is TRBJ2-3 and V is TRBV2, with 8 bases lining up with TRBD2. This CDR3 region has 15 residues. The germline CDR1 and CDR2 sequences are SNHLY and FYNNEI. J lost 0 bases, V lost 4 bases, and 3 bases had no gene match. The CDR3 protein is CASSAQRGSTDTQYF. The CDR3 DNA follows: TGTGCCAGCAGTGCCCAGCGGGGGAGCACAGATACGCAGTATTTT.

The chain joins TRBV10-3 to TRBJ1-2; 8 bases fit TRBD1. In germline, CDR1 is ENHRY, CDR2 SYGVKD. Trimming took 0 bases from V and 8 from J; bases not matched to a gene: 5. The CDR3 consists of 14 residues. CDR3 protein: CAISESQGAKGYTF. For the CDR3, the DNA is TGTGCCATCAGTGAGTCTCAGGGGGCAAAGGGCTACACCTTC.

This clone was counted a single time. The CDR3 DNA is TGTGCCAGCAGCCCAGGGGACAGTAACACTGAAGCTTTCTTT. It specifies CASSPGDSNTEAFF. V is TRBV5-4 and J is TRBJ1-1; 7 nucleotides line up with TRBD1. Germline V CDR1 and CDR2: SGHNT, YYREEE (reference sequence). J lost 2 bases, V lost 4 bases, and 5 bases had no gene match. CDR3 length: 14 amino acids.

The J gene is TRBJ2-2, the V gene TRBV28; D is uncertain. Germline values: CDR1 MDHEN, CDR2 SYDVKM. This CDR3 comprises 12 residues. V gave up 5 bases and J gave up 5 bases, with 6 bases separating them. DNA of the CDR3: TGTGCCAGCAGTATAAATACCGGGGAGCTGTTTTTT. Its translation: CASSINTGELFF. Drawing the rest from reference TRBV28 and TRBJ2-2, the complete variable domain is DVKVTQSSRYLVKRTGEKVFLECVQDMDHENMFWYRQDPGLGLRLIYFSYDVKMKEKGDIPEGYSVSREKKERFSLILESASTNQTSMYLCASSINTGELFFGEGSRLTVL.

V gene TRBV2 combines with J gene TRBJ2-1; 7 bases agree with TRBD1. Germline lookup yields CDR1 SNHLY and CDR2 FYNNEI. This CDR3 has 15 amino acids. Germline trimming cut 6 bases from V and 4 bases from J; bases unmatched to any gene: 9. The DNA for the CDR3 is TGTGCCAGCAGAACGACAGGGTCTATGTACAATGAGCAGTTCTTC. This sequence encodes CASRTTGSMYNEQFF.

The gene calls are TRBV5-4 and TRBJ2-5, with D possibly being TRBD1 or TRBD2 (5 bases each). Between the trimmed V and J ends, which lost 4 bases and 2 bases, there was a span of 12 bases. CDR1 is SGHNT and CDR2 is YYREEE in the germline V gene (reference sequence). The CDR3 has 14 residues. The CDR3 protein is CASSPAWGQETQYF. CDR3 sequence (DNA): TGTGCCAGCAGCCCCGCCTGGGGGCAAGAGACCCAGTACTTC.

This chain joins TRBV3-1 (or the pseudogene TRBV3-2) and TRBJ1-2; D gene uncertain. Per the germline V gene, CDR1 is LGHDT and CDR2 is YNNKEL (reference sequence). The CDR3 is 14 residues long. V dropped 1 base and J dropped 8 bases, with 14 bases sitting between them. The CDR3, as DNA: TGTGCCAGCAGCCAAGCAAAAGGAAGAAGGGGCTACACCTTC. Its protein is CASSQAKGRRGYTF.

The genes are TRBV14 and TRBJ1-3; TRBD1 is a possible D gene (5 bases). V was cut by 4 bases and J by 7 bases, with 14 bases left in between. Germline V lookup: CDR1 SGHDN, CDR2 FVKESK. This CDR3 has 14 residues. The CDR3 sequence: CASSLPGGRNTIYF. The CDR3 DNA reads as TGTGCCAGCAGCCTTCCCGGGGGTCGGAACACCATATATTTT.

V and J are TRBV6-6 and TRBJ1-1; 7 bases are a match to TRBD1. The CDR3 runs to 16 residues. With V trimmed by 2 bases and J by 0 bases, 6 bases remained unmatched. Germline values: CDR1 MNHNY, CDR2 SVGAGI (reference sequence). The CDR3 reads CASSYGRGHMNTEAFF. The CDR3 nucleotides read TGTGCCAGCAGTTACGGGAGGGGGCATATGAACACTGAAGCTTTCTTT.

V gene TRBV28 combines with J gene TRBJ2-6, with D perhaps being TRBD1 or TRBD2 (5 bases each). Germline assignment: CDR1 MDHEN and CDR2 SYDVKM. Trimming removed 2 bases from V and 0 bases from J, with 17 bases in between. The CDR3 is made up of 19 amino acids. This CDR3 reads CASSLITWGSHSGANVLTF. The CDR3 bases are TGTGCCAGCAGTTTAATCACCTGGGGGTCCCACTCTGGGGCCAACGTCCTGACTTTC.

This clone was seen just once. The chain carries TRBV11-2 and TRBJ1-3; 7 nucleotides match TRBD1. CDR1 and CDR2 from the germline V gene are SGHAT and FQNNGV. The CDR3 has 17 amino acids. After removal of 5 bases from V and 0 bases from J, the junction contained 10 bases not matched to a gene. CDR3 in DNA: TGTGCCAGCAGCCGCTACGGGACAGACAGCTCTGGAAACACCATATATTTT. Translated: CASSRYGTDSSGNTIYF.

This chain links TRBV25-1 with TRBJ1-5; unclear D gene. This CDR3 spans 14 amino acids. CDR1 is MGHDK and CDR2 is SYGVNS in the germline V gene. The V gene lost 5 bases and the J gene lost 0 bases, with 8 bases spanning the gap. DNA of the CDR3: TGTGCCAGCAGTTCCTACTATAGCAATCAGCCCCAGCATTTT. Translated, it gives CASSSYYSNQPQHF.

This clone appeared once. The rearrangement links TRBV28 to TRBJ2-4; D gene ambiguous. This CDR3 region has 17 residues. Germline loops: CDR1 MDHEN, CDR2 SYDVKM. Trimming took 4 bases from V and 2 from J, leaving 18 bases between them. In nucleotides, the CDR3 is TGTGCCAGCAGTTCAACCCTTATAAGGAAATCCAAAAACATTCAGTACTTC. It translates to CASSSTLIRKSKNIQYF.

In the case of this clone: The sample has other DNA sequences that encode this CDR3 too. V usage is TRBV6-5 and J usage is TRBJ2-3, with D possibly being TRBD1 (5 bases). This CDR3 has 14 amino acids. Trimming pared 5 bases from V and 0 bases from J, leaving 9 bases between. The germline gives CDR1 MNHEY, CDR2 SVGAGI. CDR3 sequence reads: CASSPQASTDTQYF. Here the CDR3 DNA reads TGTGCCAGCAGTCCACAGGCTAGCACAGATACGCAGTATTTT.

The chain recombines TRBV10-3 with TRBJ2-7; D gene uncertain. The germline gives CDR1 ENHRY, CDR2 SYGVKD. The V and J ends lost 3 bases and 2 bases respectively, with 14 bases between them. CDR3 length equals 15 residues. In DNA, the CDR3 is TGTGCCATCAGTGAACTCTGGACCACCCCCTACGAGCAGTACTTC. Translating it yields CAISELWTTPYEQYF.